This TCR beta chain was profiled in a study of cytotoxic CD8 clonotypes in ibrutinib-treated CLL. Germline CDR1 reads SGHTA; CDR2 reads FQGTGA. The CDR3 sequence is 14 residues long. The V gene lost 5 bases and the J gene lost 4 bases, with 9 bases spanning the gap. Here immunoSEQ multiplex PCR was the method, and the copy in TCRdb shows in-frame clones only, minus some. The data hold 160,000 or so clones, with around 80% observed a single time. The material was PBMCs, obtained after 24 months of ibrutinib treatment. This clonotype was sampled from a human donor with chronic lymphocytic leukemia. The chain carries TRBV7-3 and TRBJ2-6; D gene ambiguous. The CDR3 sequence is CASSTGRGANVLTF. DNA of the CDR3: TGTGCCAGCAGCACCGGTAGGGGGGCCAACGTCCTGACTTTC. The variable domain in full, completed from reference TRBV7-3 and TRBJ2-6, reads GAGVSQTPSNKVTEKGKYVELRCDPISGHTALYWYRQSLGQGPEFLIYFQGTGAADDSGLPNDRFFAVRPEGSVSTLKIQRTERGDSAVYLCASSTGRGANVLTFGAGSRLTVL.